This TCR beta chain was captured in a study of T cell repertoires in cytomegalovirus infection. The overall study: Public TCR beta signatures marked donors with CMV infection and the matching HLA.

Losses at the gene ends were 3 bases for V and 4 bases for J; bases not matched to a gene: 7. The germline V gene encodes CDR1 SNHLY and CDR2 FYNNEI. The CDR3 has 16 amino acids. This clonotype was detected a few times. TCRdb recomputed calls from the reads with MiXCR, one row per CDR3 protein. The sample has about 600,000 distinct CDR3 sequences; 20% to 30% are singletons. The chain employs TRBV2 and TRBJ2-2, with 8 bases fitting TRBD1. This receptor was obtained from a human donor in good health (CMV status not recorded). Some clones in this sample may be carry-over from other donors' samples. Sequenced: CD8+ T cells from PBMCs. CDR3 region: CASSDIGQGFTGELFF. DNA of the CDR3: TGTGCCAGCAGTGACATAGGACAGGGCTTCACCGGGGAGCTGTTTTTT.